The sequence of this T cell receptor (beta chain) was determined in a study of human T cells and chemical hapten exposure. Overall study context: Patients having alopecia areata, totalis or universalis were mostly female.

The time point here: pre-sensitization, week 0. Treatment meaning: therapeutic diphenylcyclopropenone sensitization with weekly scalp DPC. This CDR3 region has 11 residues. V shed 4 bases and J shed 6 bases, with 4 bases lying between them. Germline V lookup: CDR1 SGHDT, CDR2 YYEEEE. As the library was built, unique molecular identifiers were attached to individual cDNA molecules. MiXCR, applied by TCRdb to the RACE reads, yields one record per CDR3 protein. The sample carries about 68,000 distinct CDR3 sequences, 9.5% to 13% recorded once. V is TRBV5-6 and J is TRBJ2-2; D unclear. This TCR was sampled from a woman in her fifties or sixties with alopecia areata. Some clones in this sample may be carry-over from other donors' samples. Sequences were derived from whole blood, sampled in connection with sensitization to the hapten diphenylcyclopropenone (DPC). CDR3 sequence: CASSRPGELFF. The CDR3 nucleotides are TGTGCCAGCAGCAGACCCGGGGAGCTGTTTTTT.